This note documents a single TCR beta chain sequence. Its antigen is unknown. No base quality information exists; no much larger clone differs at one position. V sheds 2 bases and J sheds 0 bases, leaving 12 bases between their ends. The germline V gene gives CDR1 as SGHDT and CDR2 as YYEEEE. Spanning cysteine to phenylalanine, the CDR3 consists of 15 amino acids. CDR3 DNA only is kept here, 45 bases in frame from base 1. The data derive from a study of blood T cell dynamics during melanoma immunotherapy (dated by TCRdb to about 2020). Some background on the complete study: Patients had metastatic melanoma and received first-line pembrolizumab or nivolumab plus ipilimumab as standard of care in the United Kingdom. To identify early correlates of response, the study profiled peripheral T cell receptor repertoires in patients with metastatic melanoma before and after one cycle of checkpoint inhibitor therapy. Consecutive patients formed a training cohort, and a further independent group of patients from the same centre was pooled into an external validation set. The research as a whole found: A rise in the change in cfDNA rearrangement efficiency score from T0 to W3 was seen in patients achieving disease control but not in progressors, suggesting increased peripheral T cell turnover. The relatively small sample size was recognized as a factor that could limit how well the results generalize. Whether the T cell clones driving repertoire changes were melanoma-specific or reflected general immune activation could not be determined in the study.

This sample's time point label indicates: pre-treatment baseline. Blood samples were collected before treatment (T0) and at week 3 (W3), after the first cycle of checkpoint blockade. Except for a couple of patients with rapid clinical progression, response was assessed 12 weeks after the first infusion by RECIST 1.1; disease control meant complete response, partial response or stable disease. Patients were excluded for prior systemic cancer treatment, concomitant immunosuppressant therapy or synchronous other active malignancies. TCR beta was sequenced in both bulk PBMC and plasma cell-free DNA in order to track circulating cells as well as T cell turnover. For every cfDNA sample, a fixed 40 ng of plasma cell-free DNA was loaded. Following the manufacturer instructions, the immunoSEQ TCRb Assay kit was used to amplify TCR beta CDR3 sequences from genomic DNA. The KAPA Library Quantification Kit for Illumina platforms was used to quantify the pooled libraries by qPCR. Pooled libraries were clustered at about 0.6-1.2 pM and sequenced on an Illumina NextSeq 500. The study's processing was this. TCR data were analyzed using immunoSEQ ANALYZER and the R LymphoSeq package. A rearrangement efficiency score was calculated as productive divided by the sum of productive and non-productive CDR3 sequences. Clonality was assessed using the Gini coefficient and diversity using the Renyi index at alpha=1, with pairwise comparisons between timepoints within each patient. In LymphoSeq, clonal relatedness was computed with an edit distance of 3 and repertoire similarity was computed with the Bhattacharyya coefficient. To classify response, a linear discriminant analysis based on week-3 changes in clonality and diversity was built using the R MASS and caret packages. As stored in TCRdb, this immuneACCESS dataset retains in-frame rearrangements with V and J assigned. A fraction of the clones does not appear; measured against another copy, unresolved V genes explain less than half of the discrepancy, and the remainder lacks a known reason. V and J calls plus clone size are reproduced from that table; the DNA served to infer D and trimming. The sample table lists around 6,300 clones, around nine tenths of them with a count of one. More than 10% of the sample is held by the ten biggest clonotypes.

The receptor chain draws on TRBV5-6 and TRBJ2-7; the D segment cannot be called with confidence. The TCR originated in a human donor with melanoma. The sample was cell-free DNA from blood, taken from a patient treated with checkpoint blockade. The sample's cell subset or site label, in plain terms: plasma cell-free DNA. The CDR3 protein: CASSLPGGSSYEQYF. In nucleotide form, the sequence is TGTGCCAGCAGCTTACCGGGCGGATCCTCCTACGAGCAGTACTTC.